This entry is about one TCR beta chain. The authors' processing: It was from reference gene primer amplification that nucleated cell counts were estimated. Assay used: immunoSEQ multiplex PCR; TCRdb lists only in-frame clones, some missing. The DNA was the basis for D and trimming; V, J and clone size are from that table. The table has 300,000 to 450,000 clones, 85% seen once. The CDR3 loop spans 19 amino acids. Germline CDR1 SGHNT, CDR2 YYREEE (reference sequence). J gave up 5 bases and V 3 bases, and 12 bases lay outside the gene matches. The sample originates from a study of blood T cell repertoires in COVID-19. The overall study: The cDNA or gDNA used as material had been derived from T cells, B-cell-depleted T cells, or PBMCs.

This TCR came from a young woman with acute or convalescent COVID-19. The rearrangement uses TRBV5-4 and TRBJ2-2; 14 bases map to TRBD2. Sequencing input: peripheral blood. Here the CDR3 reads CASSSLSGLAGVRTGELFF. Here the CDR3 DNA reads TGTGCCAGCAGCTCCTTATCGGGACTAGCGGGAGTAAGAACCGGGGAGCTGTTTTTT. Supplemented by reference TRBV5-4 and TRBJ2-2, the full variable domain reads ETGVTQSPTHLIKTRGQQVTLRCSSQSGHNTVSWYQQALGQGPQFIFQYYREEENGRGNFPPRFSGLQFPNYSSELNVNALELDDSALYLCASSSLSGLAGVRTGELFFGEGSRLTVL.